The 10 T cell receptor beta chains below were found in one sample sequenced in a study of T cells in Graves' hyperthyroidism and ophthalmopathy. Regions amplified from RNA transcripts were the TCR beta CDR3 regions. A set of HTBI primers served as the primers for a first-round RT-PCR of the TCR CDR3. TCRdb re-called the multiplex PCR reads with MiXCR, one entry per CDR3 protein. The repertoire holds hundreds of thousands of distinct CDR3 sequences, with approximately 15% as singletons. Sample: blood. Every receptor here comes from a woman aged 25-40 years with Graves' hyperthyroidism that later progressed to Graves' ophthalmopathy.

At least ten counts were recorded for this clonotype. The chain joins TRBV5-1 to TRBJ2-7; TRBD2 matches at 9 bases. V dropped 5 bases and J dropped 5; count of bases not matched to a gene: 8. CDR1 SGHRS and CDR2 YFSETQ come from the germline V gene. The CDR3 consists of 14 residues. CDR3 DNA sequence: TGCGCCAGCAGTAAGCGGGAGGACAAAAACGAGCAGTACTTC. Its translation is CASSKREDKNEQYF.

The chain is built from TRBV30 and TRBJ1-1; possible D gene TRBD1, 5 bases. Germline V CDR1 and CDR2: GTSNPN, SVGIG (reference sequence). CDR3 length equals 13 residues. Trimming took off 4 bases at V and 2 bases at J, with 11 bases between the two ends. CDR3 nucleotides: TGTGCCTGGATGCGAGGACAAAACACTGAAGCTTTCTTT. Translation: CAWMRGQNTEAFF.

V and J are TRBV20-1 and TRBJ2-5, with 7 bases aligning to TRBD1. The CDR3 consists of 15 residues. CDR1 and CDR2 (germline): DFQATT, SNEGSKA (reference sequence). V lost 1 base, J lost 7 bases, and 12 bases stayed unmatched. CDR3 bases: TGCAGTGCTAGAGTCACAGGGGATTTAGAGGGGACCCAGTACTTC. Encoded protein: CSARVTGDLEGTQYF.

A few counts support this clonotype. A much larger clone sits a single nucleotide away, making a read error possible. J is TRBJ1-1 and V is TRBV5-1; maybe TRBD1 (6 bases). This CDR3 region has 16 residues. The V and J ends lost 0 bases and 4 bases respectively, with 16 bases between them. From germline, CDR1 is SGHRS and CDR2 YFSETQ. The CDR3: CASSLEPGAYFTEAFF. In DNA form, the CDR3 reads TGCGCCAGCAGCTTGGAACCAGGGGCCTACTTCACTGAAGCTTTCTTT. The entire variable domain, with the rest obtained from reference TRBV5-1 and TRBJ1-1, is as follows: KAGVTQTPRYLIKTRGQQVTLSCSPISGHRSVSWYQQTPGQGLQFLFEYFSETQRNKGNFPGRFSGRQFSNSRSEMNVSTLELGDSALYLCASSLEPGAYFTEAFFGQGTRLTVV.

Details on this clonotype: A clone one base away is much larger, so this may be a read error. The chain joins TRBV15 to TRBJ2-7; D not resolved. The DNA end favors TRBJ2-1, so the J call may be wrong. Per germline, CDR1 LNHNV and CDR2 YYDKDF (reference sequence). CDR3 size: 12 residues. The CDR3 here is CATSRDAYEQFF. The CDR3 nucleotides read TGTGCCACCAGCAGAGATGCCTACGAGCAGTTCTTC.

This clonotype was seen repeatedly, ten times or more. The V call is TRBV12-3 or TRBV12-4, the J call TRBJ1-6; 8 nucleotides agree with TRBD1. This CDR3 is built from 14 residues. V trimming: 2 bases; J trimming: 9 bases; junction bases outside the gene matches: 3. For the CDR3, the DNA is TGTGCCAGCAGTTTAAGACAGGGGACTTCACCCCTCCACTTT. Translating it yields CASSLRQGTSPLHF.

The table lists this clonotype with many counts. The chain uses TRBV20-1 and TRBJ1-6, with a tentative D call TRBD1 (6 bases). Deletions cut 7 bases from V and 10 bases from J, with 14 bases between. The germline gives CDR1 DFQATT, CDR2 SNEGSKA (reference sequence). The CDR3 sequence is 12 residues long. The DNA of the CDR3 is TGCAGTGTCACCAGGGGAGGGTCACCCCTCCACTTT. Translating gives CSVTRGGSPLHF.

The V gene is TRBV19, the J gene TRBJ1-5, with D unclear. The CDR3 runs to 13 residues. Deletions cut 7 bases from V and 1 base from J, with 8 bases between. Per germline, CDR1 LNHDA and CDR2 SQIVND (reference sequence). CDR3 amino acids: CASTDRSNQPQHF. In DNA, the CDR3 is TGTGCCAGTACAGATAGAAGCAATCAGCCCCAGCATTTT.

This clonotype appeared a single time. Since a much larger clone is just one base distant, this may be a read error. This rearrangement joins TRBV12-3 or TRBV12-4 to TRBJ2-1; the D gene is possibly TRBD2 (5 bases). CDR3 size: 14 residues. The DNA of the CDR3 is TGTGGCAGCAGTTTAGCGCCGGGGTACAATGAGCAGTTCTTC. This codes for CGSSLAPGYNEQFF.

This clonotype appeared many times. The chain combines TRBV10-3 with TRBJ2-5; 7 nucleotides match TRBD1. Germline values: CDR1 ENHRY, CDR2 SYGVKD. This CDR3 has 15 residues. Germline trimming cut 5 bases from V and 2 bases from J; bases unmatched to any gene: 8. The CDR3 DNA reads as TGTGCCATCAGTAGACAGGGCAGAGGACAAGAGACCCAGTACTTC. Its protein product is CAISRQGRGQETQYF.